This T cell receptor (beta chain) was retrieved from a study of radiotherapy plus CTLA-4 blockade in lung cancer. Sequencing used immunoSEQ multiplex PCR; TCRdb keeps in-frame clones, though not all of them. The profile covers tens of thousands of clones, with around 81% appearing a single time and around 4% taken by the ten largest. The CDR3 sequence is 12 residues long. Unmatched junction bases numbered 4, after V lost 8 bases and J lost 6 bases. The sequencing here drew on peripheral blood, taken from a patient treated with radiotherapy plus ipilimumab. The sequence came from a human donor with non-small cell lung cancer who had a partial response to radiotherapy plus ipilimumab. Some clones in this sample may be carry-over from other donors' samples. The rearrangement links TRBV23-1 to TRBJ2-7; the match to TRBD2 covers 10 bases. TRBV23-1 is assigned to the ORF class and has an uncertain function. This chain's CDR3 is CASQSSGSEQYF. The CDR3 nucleotides are TGCGCCAGCCAATCTAGCGGGAGCGAGCAGTACTTC.